One and the same sample provided the 24 T cell receptor beta chains below, sequenced in a study of blood T cell repertoires in COVID-19. Sequencing was performed with immunoSEQ multiplex PCR; in TCRdb, only in-frame clones are kept and a portion is missing. The table has about 350,000 clones, about 90% seen once. The sequencing sample was made of PBMCs or T cells enriched from blood (not recorded which). The receptors stem from a woman in her twenties or thirties who had been exposed to COVID-19.

The rearrangement joins TRBV12-3 or TRBV12-4 to TRBJ1-5; D gene uncertain. This CDR3 comprises 12 residues. V was cut by 5 bases and J by 3 bases, with 5 bases left in between. The CDR3 DNA is TGTGCCAGCAGTGACAACAATCAGCCCCAGCATTTT. Encoded protein: CASSDNNQPQHF.

The CDR3 region is CASIWSSGGAPWSNQPQHF. CDR3 bases: TGTGCCAGCATATGGTCCTCTGGGGGGGCCCCATGGAGCAATCAGCCCCAGCATTTT. This sequence joins TRBV28 and TRBJ1-5; perhaps TRBD1 as D (6 bases). This CDR3 has 19 residues. Germline V gene data show CDR1 as MDHEN and CDR2 as SYDVKM. With 7 bases removed from V and 1 base from J, the gap between germline ends came to 26 bases.

This clone has more than one count but fewer than ten. V is TRBV27 and J is TRBJ1-3; D might be TRBD1 (5 bases). V dropped 0 bases and J dropped 10 bases, with 16 bases sitting between them. Germline V lookup: CDR1 MNHEY, CDR2 SMNVEV (reference sequence). CDR3 length: 15 amino acids. CDR3 sequence: CASSLSGGKLGTIYF. The CDR3 DNA follows: TGTGCCAGCAGTTTATCGGGGGGGAAACTGGGAACCATATATTTT.

J is TRBJ2-2 and V is TRBV28; 7 nucleotides match TRBD1. The V segment lost 5 bases and the J segment 4 bases; nucleotides outside the gene matches: 10. This CDR3 has 16 amino acids. CDR1 is MDHEN and CDR2 is SYDVKM in the germline V gene. In DNA, the CDR3 is TGTGCCAGCAGTCCCCTCCCCGGGACAGCCACCGGGGAGCTGTTTTTT. It translates to CASSPLPGTATGELFF.

V gene TRBV6-5 combines with J gene TRBJ1-3, with D possibly being TRBD1 (6 bases). V was pared by 5 bases and J by 4 bases, with 15 bases between. The CDR3 contains 15 residues. CDR1 is MNHEY and CDR2 is SVGAGI in the germline V gene. The CDR3 is CASSSPRQGGNTIYF. Written as DNA, the CDR3 is TGTGCCAGCAGTAGCCCCCGGCAGGGGGGAAACACCATATATTTT.

The CDR3 sequence: CASGLGFGSQPQHF. In nucleotides, the CDR3 is TGTGCTAGTGGTTTGGGGTTCGGGAGTCAGCCCCAGCATTTT. The rearrangement links TRBV12-5 to TRBJ1-5, with unresolved D. CDR1 is LGHNT, CDR2 FRNRAP, per germline. This CDR3 comprises 14 residues. The V gene lost 1 base and the J gene lost 6 bases, with 10 bases spanning the gap. Supplemented by reference TRBV12-5 and TRBJ1-5, the full variable domain reads DARVTQTPRHKVTEMGQEVTMRCQPILGHNTVFWYRQTMMQGLELLAYFRNRAPLDDSGMPKDRFSAEMPDATLATLKIQPSEPRDSAVYFCASGLGFGSQPQHFGDGTRLSIL.

This rearrangement joins TRBV27 to TRBJ1-5; a possible D gene is TRBD1 (5 bases). The CDR3 runs 12 residues. Trimming cost V 3 bases and J 6 bases, with 6 bases left between them. Germline values: CDR1 MNHEY, CDR2 SMNVEV (reference sequence). CDR3 DNA sequence: TGTGCCAGCAGTTTCGGGGGTCAGCCCCAGCATTTT. Its translation: CASSFGGQPQHF.

The chain recombines TRBV12-5 with TRBJ1-4; maybe TRBD1 (6 bases). Trimming took off 7 bases at V and 6 bases at J, with 18 bases between the two ends. This CDR3 region has 15 residues. Germline CDR1 and CDR2: LGHNT and FRNRAP. The CDR3 nucleotides are TGTGCTAGTGCCCCCCCCGGGGGGGGCGATGAAAAACTGTTTTTT. Translating gives CASAPPGGGDEKLFF.

The rearrangement uses TRBV7-6 and TRBJ1-1, with D possibly being TRBD1 (5 bases). Germline V gene lookup returns CDR1 SGHVS and CDR2 FNYEAQ. The CDR3 runs to 15 residues. V shed 0 bases and J shed 5 bases, with 13 bases lying between them. The CDR3 nucleotides read TGTGCCAGCAGCTTAGCAGGGCAGGGAGGTACTGAAGCTTTCTTT. Its translation: CASSLAGQGGTEAFF.

The chain combines TRBV28 with TRBJ1-1; no firm D call. This CDR3 comprises 15 residues. The ends were cut back, 4 bases at V and 2 bases at J, with 14 bases in the middle. Germline V gives CDR1 MDHEN, CDR2 SYDVKM. The CDR3 coding sequence is TGTGCCAGCAGTTCGTCCGGGAGCCCCAACACTGAAGCTTTCTTT. It codes for CASSSSGSPNTEAFF.

This clone appeared a few times. This chain connects TRBV6-5 to TRBJ1-1, with D unresolved. This CDR3 spans 11 amino acids. Germline V gives CDR1 MNHEY, CDR2 SVGAGI. Trimming left V 8 bases short and J 5 bases short, with 9 bases between. The CDR3 DNA reads TGTGCCAGCTGCGAGGGTACTGAAGCTTTCTTT. Its protein product is CASCEGTEAFF.

The chain is built from TRBV7-3 and TRBJ2-5; the match to TRBD1 covers 8 bases. Germline V lookup: CDR1 SGHTA, CDR2 FQGTGA. The V gene end was trimmed by 5 bases and the J gene end by 4 bases; junction bases not matched to a gene: 6. The CDR3 has 14 residues. The CDR3, as DNA: TGTGCCAGCAGCCAAACCGGGACAGGAGAGACCCAGTACTTC. Encoded protein: CASSQTGTGETQYF.

The chain links TRBV5-1 to TRBJ2-7; TRBD1 aligns across 8 bases. Losses at the gene ends were 7 bases for V and 7 bases for J; bases not matched to a gene: 13. The CDR3 runs to 14 residues. The germline gives CDR1 SGHRS, CDR2 YFSETQ. The chain's CDR3 is CASGPQGESREQYF. The CDR3 region has the DNA TGCGCCAGCGGACCACAGGGGGAGTCGAGGGAGCAGTACTTC. Full variable domain (remainder filled in from reference TRBV5-1 and TRBJ2-7): KAGVTQTPRYLIKTRGQQVTLSCSPISGHRSVSWYQQTPGQGLQFLFEYFSETQRNKGNFPGRFSGRQFSNSRSEMNVSTLELGDSALYLCASGPQGESREQYFGPGTRLTVT.

The chain combines TRBV27 with TRBJ2-1; tentatively, D is TRBD2 (5 bases). The CDR3 has 15 amino acids. CDR1 and CDR2 (germline): MNHEY, SMNVEV (reference sequence). The V gene lost 5 bases and the J gene lost 1 base, with 12 bases spanning the gap. The CDR3 DNA is TGTGCCAGCAGTGCCACCGGGGTGTCCTACAATGAGCAGTTCTTC. Translating it yields CASSATGVSYNEQFF.

The rearrangement links TRBV6-5 to TRBJ2-7; maybe TRBD2 (6 bases). The V end lost 0 bases, the J end lost 5 bases, and 14 bases lay between the germline ends. CDR1 is MNHEY, CDR2 SVGAGI, per germline. The CDR3 runs to 15 residues. CDR3 loop: CASSYSDYPFDEQYF. In nucleotides, the CDR3 is TGTGCCAGCAGTTACTCGGACTATCCCTTCGACGAGCAGTACTTC.

This chain links TRBV11-2 with TRBJ1-4, with D possibly TRBD1 on 5 matching bases. The germline V and J ends were trimmed by 1 base and 4 bases, with 13 bases remaining between them. The CDR3 is made up of 16 amino acids. The germline gives CDR1 SGHAT, CDR2 FQNNGV. CDR3 region: CASSLVGTDYNEKLFF. In DNA form, the CDR3 reads TGTGCCAGCAGCTTAGTGGGGACGGACTATAATGAAAAACTGTTTTTT.

This chain joins TRBV28 and TRBJ2-4; a possible D gene is TRBD2 (5 bases). This CDR3 is 15 amino acids long. Trimming took 4 bases from V and 0 from J, leaving 10 bases between them. In germline, CDR1 is MDHEN, CDR2 SYDVKM. The CDR3, as DNA: TGTGCCAGCAGTTCGGGCCGGGGAGCCAAAAACATTCAGTACTTC. Its translation: CASSSGRGAKNIQYF.

This chain uses TRBV6-2 or TRBV6-3 with TRBJ1-1, with TRBD1 as a possible D gene (5 bases). Trimming left V 6 bases short and J 11 bases short, with 16 bases between. The length of the CDR3 is 12 residues. Germline V gene data show CDR1 as MNHEY and CDR2 as SVGEGT. DNA for the CDR3: TGTGCCAGCAGCCCGACAGTACCCCTGGCTTTCTTT. It specifies CASSPTVPLAFF.

The gene calls are TRBV6-1 and TRBJ2-2; D may be TRBD1 (6 bases). This CDR3 comprises 17 residues. V was pared by 4 bases and J by 3 bases, with 18 bases between. CDR1 MNHNS and CDR2 SASEGT come from the germline V gene. CDR3 protein: CASSATSGVSDTGELFF. DNA of the CDR3: TGTGCCAGCAGTGCCACCTCAGGGGTGTCAGACACCGGGGAGCTGTTTTTT.

The chain recombines TRBV15 with TRBJ1-3; 8 bases match TRBD1. The CDR3 runs 14 residues. The V segment lost 6 bases and the J segment 4 bases; nucleotides outside the gene matches: 5. Germline values: CDR1 LNHNV, CDR2 YYDKDF (reference sequence). The CDR3 reads CATREQGVGNTIYF. The DNA for the CDR3 is TGTGCCACCAGGGAACAGGGGGTAGGAAACACCATATATTTT.

This chain links TRBV19 with TRBJ2-6; D not certain. The germline CDR1 and CDR2 sequences are LNHDA and SQIVND (reference sequence). The V end lost 3 bases, the J end lost 1 base, and 7 bases lay between the germline ends. This CDR3 contains 15 residues. The CDR3 region is CASSIRPSGANVLTF. CDR3 nucleotide sequence: TGTGCCAGTAGTATCCGTCCTTCTGGGGCCAACGTCCTGACTTTC.

The CDR3 nucleotides are TGTGCCAGCAGCCAATCGCCTAGCGGGATTGGGGAGCTGTTTTTT. It encodes CASSQSPSGIGELFF. The chain has TRBV3-1 (or the pseudogene TRBV3-2) and TRBJ2-2, with TRBD2 identical over 9 bases. This CDR3 comprises 15 residues. V dropped 2 bases and J dropped 8; count of bases not matched to a gene: 6. Per germline, CDR1 LGHDT and CDR2 YNNKEL (reference sequence).

The table lists this clone with a few counts. The chain links TRBV6-5 to TRBJ2-7, with 8 positions matching TRBD2. V lost 5 bases to trimming and J lost 5 bases; unmatched junction nucleotides: 8. Germline CDR1 is MNHEY and CDR2 is SVGAGI. This CDR3 has 14 amino acids. This chain's CDR3 is CASSIGGRFNEQYF. The CDR3 DNA reads as TGTGCCAGCAGTATCGGCGGGAGGTTCAACGAGCAGTACTTC.

The V gene is TRBV24-1, the J gene TRBJ2-1, with 7 nucleotides matching TRBD2. The V and J ends lost 9 bases and 5 bases, in that order; junction bases with no gene match: 9. The CDR3 is 14 residues long. The germline V gene encodes CDR1 KGHDR and CDR2 SFDVKD. The CDR3 reads CATGRVSGNNEQFF. CDR3 coding DNA: TGTGCCACCGGGAGGGTGAGCGGAAACAATGAGCAGTTCTTC.